The rows below give T cell receptor beta chains drawn from one sample of a study of early T cells in non-severe SARS-CoV-2 infection. TCRdb reprocessed the 5' RACE reads via MiXCR and lists one record per CDR3 protein. The sample has 70,000 to 95,000 distinct CDR3 sequences; about 15% are singletons. The specimen sequenced was whole blood. Every receptor here comes from an adult who was a healthcare worker with PCR-confirmed SARS-CoV-2 infection or an uninfected control (not recorded which). CDR3s include the opening cysteine and the closing phenylalanine or tryptophan. The D gene is left open where the match is weak. Clone sizes are given selectively: once, few, many, or a class where the clone is expanded.

clone size,D gene,V gene,J gene,CDR3 DNA,CDR3 protein
many,NA,TRBV11-2,TRBJ2-1,TGTGCCAGCAGCCACGGGGGGCTGAGCTCCTACAATGAGCAGTTCTTC,CASSHGGLSSYNEQFF
few,TRBD1,TRBV29-1,TRBJ1-2,TGCAGCGTTGGGACAGGGCATGGCTACACCTTC,CSVGTGHGYTF
few,TRBD2,TRBV4-1,TRBJ2-1,TGCGCCAGCAGCCAGCTAGCGGGGGGCAACAATGAGCAGTTCTTC,CASSQLAGGNNEQFF
few,NA,TRBV29-1,TRBJ1-2,TGCAGCGTTGACAGACCGGGCGGCTACACCTTC,CSVDRPGGYTF
few,TRBD1,TRBV7-8,TRBJ2-2,TGTGCCAGCAGCTTAGCTGACAGGGGGCGCGGCACCGGGGAGCTGTTTTTT,CASSLADRGRGTGELFF
NA,TRBD1,TRBV12-3/TRBV12-4,TRBJ1-2,TGTGCCAGCAGTCCACTCCGGACAGGGGAAGGCTACACCTTC,CASSPLRTGEGYTF
many,NA,TRBV5-1,TRBJ1-2,TGCGCCAGCAGCTTTCTCTCAGGGGCCCGCTACAGAGCTAACTATGGCTACACCTTC,CASSFLSGARYRANYGYTF
few,TRBD1,TRBV4-1,TRBJ2-1,TGCGCCAGCAGCCAAGATGCAGGGACAGGGCTTTACAATGAGCAGTTCTTC,CASSQDAGTGLYNEQFF
many,NA,TRBV20-1,TRBJ2-5,TGCAGTGCTAGACCTCCGGTGGGGGGCGGAGAGACCCAGTACTTC,CSARPPVGGGETQYF
NA,NA,TRBV12-3/TRBV12-4,TRBJ2-2,TGTGCCAGCAGTTTAGGTTCCGTCGGGGAGCTGTTTTTT,CASSLGSVGELFF
NA,TRBD1,TRBV4-1,TRBJ1-5,TGCGCCAGCAGCCAAGATCTTCGAGGGGGCGGACAGGGGAGCAATCAGCCCCAGCATTTT,CASSQDLRGGGQGSNQPQHF
many,NA,TRBV10-2,TRBJ1-5,TGCGCCAGCAGTAGGTCGTTGTCCGGGGGCCGAAGAATTAGCAATCAGCCCCAGCATTTT,CASSRSLSGGRRISNQPQHF
NA,NA,TRBV7-9,TRBJ2-5,TGTGCCAGCAGCTTAGCGACTCCGGGGGGCGTCAACGGAGAGACCCAGTACTTC,CASSLATPGGVNGETQYF
NA,TRBD1,TRBV11-2,TRBJ2-1,TGTGCCAGCAGGTTGATTAAGGGGACAGCTGGCAATGAGCAGTTCTTC,CASRLIKGTAGNEQFF
NA,NA,TRBV25-1,TRBJ2-1,TGTGCCAGCAGTCAGTGGGGCAATGAGCAGTTCTTC,CASSQWGNEQFF
NA,TRBD1,TRBV19,TRBJ1-5,TGTGCCAGTACTCGGGGGACAGGGAGTCAGCCCCAGCATTTT,CASTRGTGSQPQHF
many,NA,TRBV12-5,TRBJ1-6,TGTGCTAGTGGTTTGGTATTGGGGGGGGCCTTGGATTCACCCCTCCACTTT,CASGLVLGGALDSPLHF
few,NA,TRBV29-1,TRBJ2-5,TGCAGCGTTGCGGTTGCGGCGGGGTTCGGAGAGACCCAGTACTTC,CSVAVAAGFGETQYF
few,NA,TRBV7-3,TRBJ2-1,TGTGCCAGCAGCTTAAATTCGGGGGAGATCTACAATGAGCAGTTCTTC,CASSLNSGEIYNEQFF
few,NA,TRBV4-2,TRBJ2-5,TGTGCCAGCAGCCAAGATTTCGGCAGGGAGACCCAGTACTTC,CASSQDFGRETQYF
many,NA,TRBV5-5,TRBJ2-2,TGTGCCAGCAGCTTGGACCTGGGTCCGCCCCCGGGGGAGCTGTTTTTT,CASSLDLGPPPGELFF
few,NA,TRBV7-6,TRBJ1-4,TGTGCCAGCAGCCCGCGGACAGCAGCAACTAATGAAAAACTGTTTTTT,CASSPRTAATNEKLFF
NA,TRBD1,TRBV6-6,TRBJ2-6,TGTGCCAGCAGTTCTCGACAGGGGGCACCTGGGGCCAACGTCCTGACTTTC,CASSSRQGAPGANVLTF
many,NA,TRBV28,TRBJ2-1,TGTGCCAGCAGCCCCGGGACGGACTACAATGAGCAGTTCTTC,CASSPGTDYNEQFF
many,NA,TRBV21-1,TRBJ1-1,TGTGCCAGCAGCTCCCGACAGGGGTTTGACACTGAAGCTTTCTTT,CASSSRQGFDTEAFF
few,TRBD1,TRBV7-8,TRBJ2-3,TGTGCCAGCAGCTTTACAGGGGGCCGAGATACGCAGTATTTT,CASSFTGGRDTQYF
NA,NA,TRBV18,TRBJ1-4,TGTGCCAGCTCACCGGGGGTGACTAATGAAAAACTGTTTTTT,CASSPGVTNEKLFF
NA,NA,TRBV27,TRBJ1-2,TGTGCCAGCGGCAGTACAGGTCTGGACTATGGCTACACCTTC,CASGSTGLDYGYTF
NA,TRBD2,TRBV7-8,TRBJ2-2,TGTGCCAGCAGCTTAGGGACTAGCGGGGGGGCCTACACCGGGGAGCTGTTTTTT,CASSLGTSGGAYTGELFF
NA,NA,TRBV7-6,TRBJ2-3,TGTGCCAGCAGCTTAGGGGCAGGTTTTGTTGCAGATACGCAGTATTTT,CASSLGAGFVADTQYF
NA,TRBD1,TRBV10-1,TRBJ2-3,TGCGCCAGCAAGGGACAGGGAGGGGATACGCAGTATTTT,CASKGQGGDTQYF
few,NA,TRBV18,TRBJ1-4,TGTGCCAGCTCACCACCAGTCGGGGTGTCAACTAATGAAAAACTGTTTTTT,CASSPPVGVSTNEKLFF
few,NA,TRBV25-1,TRBJ1-3,TGTGCCAGCAGTGAATCAGTCCTGGTCTCTGGAAACACCATATATTTT,CASSESVLVSGNTIYF
few,NA,TRBV2,TRBJ1-2,TGTGCCAGCGAGTATGGCTACACCTTC,CASEYGYTF
NA,NA,TRBV2,TRBJ2-5,TGTGCCAGCAAGGAGCTTGCGGGGCGTAGACCCCAGTACTTC,CASKELAGRRPQYF
few,NA,TRBV5-4,TRBJ2-5,TGTGCCAGCATTTCAATGGAGACCCAGTACTTC,CASISMETQYF
NA,TRBD1,TRBV7-8,TRBJ2-5,TGTGCCAGCAGCCCAGACAGGGTAGAGACCCAGTACTTC,CASSPDRVETQYF
many,NA,TRBV18,TRBJ1-1,TGTGCCAGCTCACCACTTAGGGTCAACACTGAAGCTTTCTTT,CASSPLRVNTEAFF
NA,TRBD2,TRBV20-1,TRBJ2-3,TGCAGTGCTAGACCGGAGGGACTAGCGTCAGATACGCAGTATTTT,CSARPEGLASDTQYF
NA,TRBD2,TRBV2,TRBJ2-5,TGTGCCAGCAGAGGTCCGGGAGGGACCCAGTACTTC,CASRGPGGTQYF
few,TRBD1,TRBV7-9,TRBJ2-5,TGTGCCAGCAGCCTCGTCAGGGGGCCGAGGCAAGAGACCCAGTACTTC,CASSLVRGPRQETQYF
NA,NA,TRBV5-1,TRBJ2-5,TGCGCCAGCAGCTCGCCGGGGACCAGGGAGACCCAGTACTTC,CASSSPGTRETQYF
NA,TRBD1,TRBV12-3/TRBV12-4,TRBJ2-1,TGTGCCAGCACCACGCGAACAGGGGGCTTCTACAATGAGCAGTTCTTC,CASTTRTGGFYNEQFF
few,NA,TRBV18,TRBJ2-1,TGTGCCAGCCTCACGTCTGAAGGGAATGAGCAGTTCTTC,CASLTSEGNEQFF
NA,TRBD1,TRBV19,TRBJ2-3,TGTGCCAGTAGATTGACAGGGGTAAGCACAGATACGCAGTATTTT,CASRLTGVSTDTQYF
NA,NA,TRBV3-1,TRBJ2-4,TGTGCCAGCAGCCAGGCCTTAGCCAAAAACATTCAGTACTTC,CASSQALAKNIQYF
few,TRBD1,TRBV3-1,TRBJ1-1,TGTGCCAGCAGCCCCTCAAGGACAGGGGGTAATACTTTCTTT,CASSPSRTGGNTFF
NA,TRBD1,TRBV5-1,TRBJ2-4,TGCGCCAGCAGCCCGCTGGGACAGGGTTCTTATCTTACCAAAAACATTCAGTACTTC,CASSPLGQGSYLTKNIQYF
many,TRBD2,TRBV20-1,TRBJ2-5,TGCAGTGCTCGAATTCCGGGACTAGCGGGGGGTAGGGGGACCCAGTACTTC,CSARIPGLAGGRGTQYF
NA,TRBD1,TRBV18,TRBJ2-1,TGTGCCAGCTCACGGGGACAGGCCATCGATGAGCAGTTCTTC,CASSRGQAIDEQFF
NA,NA,TRBV13,TRBJ2-2,TGTGCCAGCAGCTTTGGGCTAGTTAACACCGGGGAGCTGTTTTTT,CASSFGLVNTGELFF
few,TRBD2,TRBV19,TRBJ2-3,TGTGCCAGTAGTCCGGGACTAGCGGGGGAGACAGATACGCAGTATTTT,CASSPGLAGETDTQYF
few,TRBD1,TRBV7-9,TRBJ1-3,TGTGCCAGCAGCTCATCGGACAGGGACTACTCTGAAAACACCATATATTTT,CASSSSDRDYSENTIYF
NA,TRBD2,TRBV6-2/TRBV6-3,TRBJ2-1,TGTGCCAGCAGTTACTCGTGGACTAGCAGTGAGCAGTTCTTC,CASSYSWTSSEQFF
few,NA,TRBV4-1,TRBJ1-5,TGCGCCAGCAGCCAAGAACCAGGGGAACCCAATCAGCCCCAGCATTTT,CASSQEPGEPNQPQHF